The TCR beta chain described here comes from a study of blood T cells in healthy people across ages. A second PCR of about 7 to 11 cycles used a sample-barcoded 5' primer and a J-beta primer mix. Each sample provided no less than 2.5 million CDR3-containing paired-end reads. TCRdb re-derived calls from the 5' RACE reads in MiXCR, one entry per CDR3 protein. Of approximately 800,000 distinct CDR3 sequences in the sample, under 40% were seen once. This CDR3 has 13 residues. CDR1 SQVTM and CDR2 ANQGSEA come from the germline V gene. V lost 7 bases, J lost 3 bases, and 15 bases lay in between. The sequenced sample consisted of blood. The V gene is TRBV29-1, the J gene TRBJ2-5; possibly TRBD2 for D (5 bases). The sequence derives from a man younger than 35 in good health. This CDR3 reads CSAATTLKETQYF. For the CDR3, the DNA is TGCAGCGCTGCGACTACGTTAAAAGAGACCCAGTACTTC.